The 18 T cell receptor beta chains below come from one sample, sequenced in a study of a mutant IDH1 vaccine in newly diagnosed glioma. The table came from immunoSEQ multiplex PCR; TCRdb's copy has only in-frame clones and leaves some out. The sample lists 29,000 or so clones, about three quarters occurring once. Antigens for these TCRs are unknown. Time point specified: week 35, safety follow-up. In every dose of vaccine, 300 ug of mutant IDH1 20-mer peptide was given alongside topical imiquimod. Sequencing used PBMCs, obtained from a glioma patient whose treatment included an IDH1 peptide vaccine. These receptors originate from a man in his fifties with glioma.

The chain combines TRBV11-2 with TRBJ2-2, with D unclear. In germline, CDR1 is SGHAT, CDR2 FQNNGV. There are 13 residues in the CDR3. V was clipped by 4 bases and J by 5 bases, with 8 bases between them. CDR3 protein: CASSWSLTGELFF. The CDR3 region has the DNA TGTGCCAGCAGCTGGAGTTTAACCGGGGAGCTGTTTTTT.

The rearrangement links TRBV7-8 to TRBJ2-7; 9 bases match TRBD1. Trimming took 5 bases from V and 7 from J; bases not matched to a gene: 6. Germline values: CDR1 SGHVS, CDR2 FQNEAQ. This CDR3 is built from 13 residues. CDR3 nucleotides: TGTGCCAGCAGCGGGACAGGGACTTGGGAGCAGTACTTC. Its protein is CASSGTGTWEQYF.

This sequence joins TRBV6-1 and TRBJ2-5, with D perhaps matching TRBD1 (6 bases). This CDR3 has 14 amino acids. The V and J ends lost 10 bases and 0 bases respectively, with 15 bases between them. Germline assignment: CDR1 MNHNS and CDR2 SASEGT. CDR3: CATSSWTDQETQYF. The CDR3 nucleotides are TGTGCCACATCGTCCTGGACAGACCAAGAGACCCAGTACTTC.

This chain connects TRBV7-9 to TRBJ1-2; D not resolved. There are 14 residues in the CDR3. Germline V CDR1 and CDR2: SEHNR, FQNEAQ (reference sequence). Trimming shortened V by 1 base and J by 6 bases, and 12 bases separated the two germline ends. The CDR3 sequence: CASSLEVNGDGYTF. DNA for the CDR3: TGTGCCAGCAGCTTAGAAGTGAACGGGGATGGCTACACCTTC.

The CDR3 region has the DNA TGTGCCAGCAGCTTAGGGGGGTATGGCTACACCTTC. Its translation is CASSLGGYGYTF. The chain couples TRBV7-9 to TRBJ1-2; TRBD1 might be the D (5 bases). The germline CDR1 and CDR2 sequences are SEHNR and FQNEAQ (reference sequence). This CDR3 is 12 amino acids long. The V end was cut by 1 base, the J end by 5 bases, with 5 bases between.

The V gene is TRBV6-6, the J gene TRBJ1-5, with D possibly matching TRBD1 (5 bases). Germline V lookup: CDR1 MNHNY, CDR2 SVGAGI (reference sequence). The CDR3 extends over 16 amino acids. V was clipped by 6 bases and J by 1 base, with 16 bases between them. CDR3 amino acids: CASRRRGQGSNQPQHF. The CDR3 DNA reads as TGTGCCAGCAGACGAAGAGGGCAGGGAAGCAATCAGCCCCAGCATTTT.

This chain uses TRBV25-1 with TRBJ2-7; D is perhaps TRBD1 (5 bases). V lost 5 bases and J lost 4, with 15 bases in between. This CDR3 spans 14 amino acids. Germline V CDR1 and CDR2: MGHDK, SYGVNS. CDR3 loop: CASSRGGASYEQYF. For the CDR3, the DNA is TGTGCCAGCAGTCGAGGTGGGGCGTCGTACGAGCAGTACTTC.

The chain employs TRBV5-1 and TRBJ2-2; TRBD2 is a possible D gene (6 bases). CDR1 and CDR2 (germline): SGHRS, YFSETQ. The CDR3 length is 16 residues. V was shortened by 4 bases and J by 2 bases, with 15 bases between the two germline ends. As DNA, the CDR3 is TGCGCCAGCAGCCTCCAGGACTACTTTAACACCGGGGAGCTGTTTTTT. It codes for CASSLQDYFNTGELFF.

DNA for the CDR3: TGCGCCAGCAGCTTACAGTTAATGAACACTGAAGCTTTCTTT. Protein sequence: CASSLQLMNTEAFF. The chain uses TRBV5-1 and TRBJ1-1; D remains unclear. There are 14 residues in the CDR3. Trimming shortened V by 2 bases and J by 0 bases, and 8 bases separated the two germline ends. The germline V gene has CDR1 SGHRS and CDR2 YFSETQ.

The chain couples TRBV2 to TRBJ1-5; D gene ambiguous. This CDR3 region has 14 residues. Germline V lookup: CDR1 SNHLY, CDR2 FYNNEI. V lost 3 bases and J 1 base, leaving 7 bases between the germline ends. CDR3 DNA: TGTGCCAGCAGTGAGTACCAGAGCAATCAGCCCCAGCATTTT. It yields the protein CASSEYQSNQPQHF.

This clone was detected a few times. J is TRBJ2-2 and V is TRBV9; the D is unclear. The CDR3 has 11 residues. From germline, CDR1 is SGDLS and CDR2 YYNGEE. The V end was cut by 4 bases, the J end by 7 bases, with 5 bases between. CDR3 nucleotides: TGTGCCAGCAGCTCAGACGGGGAGCTGTTTTTT. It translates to CASSSDGELFF.

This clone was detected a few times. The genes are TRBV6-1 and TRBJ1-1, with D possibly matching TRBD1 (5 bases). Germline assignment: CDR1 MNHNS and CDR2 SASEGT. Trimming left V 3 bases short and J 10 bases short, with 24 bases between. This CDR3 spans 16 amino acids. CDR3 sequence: CASSEMTRGVTIGAFF. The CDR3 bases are TGTGCCAGCAGTGAGATGACTCGGGGGGTAACAATAGGAGCTTTCTTT.

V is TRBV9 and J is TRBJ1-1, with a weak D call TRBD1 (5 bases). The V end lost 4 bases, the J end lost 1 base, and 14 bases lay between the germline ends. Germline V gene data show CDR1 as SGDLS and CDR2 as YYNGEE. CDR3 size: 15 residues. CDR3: CASSSSGGTNTEAFF. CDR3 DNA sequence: TGTGCCAGCAGCTCCAGCGGGGGGACGAACACTGAAGCTTTCTTT. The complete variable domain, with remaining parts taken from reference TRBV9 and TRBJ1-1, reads DSGVTQTPKHLITATGQRVTLRCSPRSGDLSVYWYQQSLDQGLQFLIQYYNGEERAKGNILERFSAQQFPDLHSELNLSSLELGDSALYFCASSSSGGTNTEAFFGQGTRLTVV.

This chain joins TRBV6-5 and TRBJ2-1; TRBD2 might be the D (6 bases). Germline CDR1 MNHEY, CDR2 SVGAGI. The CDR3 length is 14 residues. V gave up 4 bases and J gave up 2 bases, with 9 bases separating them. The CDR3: CASSLADTYNEQFF. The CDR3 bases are TGTGCCAGCAGTTTAGCGGACACCTACAATGAGCAGTTCTTC.

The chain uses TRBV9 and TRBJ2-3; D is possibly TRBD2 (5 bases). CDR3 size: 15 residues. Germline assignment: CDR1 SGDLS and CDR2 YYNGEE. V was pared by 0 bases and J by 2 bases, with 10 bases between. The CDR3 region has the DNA TGTGCCAGCAGCGTAGAGGGAGATATCACAGATACGCAGTATTTT. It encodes CASSVEGDITDTQYF. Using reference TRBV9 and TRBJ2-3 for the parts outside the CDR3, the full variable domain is DSGVTQTPKHLITATGQRVTLRCSPRSGDLSVYWYQQSLDQGLQFLIQYYNGEERAKGNILERFSAQQFPDLHSELNLSSLELGDSALYFCASSVEGDITDTQYFGPGTRLTVL.

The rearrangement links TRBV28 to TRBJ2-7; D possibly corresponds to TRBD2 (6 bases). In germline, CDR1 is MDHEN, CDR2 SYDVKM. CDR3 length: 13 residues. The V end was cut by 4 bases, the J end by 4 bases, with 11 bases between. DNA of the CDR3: TGTGCCAGCAGTTCCGGAGGGATATACGAGCAGTACTTC. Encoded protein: CASSSGGIYEQYF.

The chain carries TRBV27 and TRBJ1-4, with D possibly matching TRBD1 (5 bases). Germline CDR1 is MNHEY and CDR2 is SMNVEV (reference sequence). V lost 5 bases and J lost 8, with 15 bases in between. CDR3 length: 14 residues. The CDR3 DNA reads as TGTGCCAGCAGTCCGCGGTGGGGGAGGGAAAAACTGTTTTTT. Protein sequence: CASSPRWGREKLFF.

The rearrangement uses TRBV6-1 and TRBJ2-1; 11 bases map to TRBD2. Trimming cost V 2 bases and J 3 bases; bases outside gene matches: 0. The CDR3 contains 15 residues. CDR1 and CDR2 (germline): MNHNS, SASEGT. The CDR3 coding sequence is TGTGCCAGCAGTGAACTAGCGGGGGGCTACAATGAGCAGTTCTTC. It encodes CASSELAGGYNEQFF.